This entry lists 13 T cell receptor beta chains sequenced from one sample in a study of PD-L1 blockade in urothelial cancer (dated by TCRdb to about 2017). The library was made by the immunoSEQ multiplex PCR assay. TCRdb stores this immuneACCESS table with in-frame sequences only. Part of the clones is absent; in the studies checked, under half of the shortfall reflects unresolved V genes, and no reason is known for the rest. This sample holds 70,000 or so clones; 80% to 90% were observed only once. The ten largest make up roughly 4.5% of the sample. Sample: PBMCs, taken around atezolizumab (anti-PD-L1) treatment. The receptors originated from an older man with urothelial cancer.

This chain connects TRBV4-2 to TRBJ1-4; D unclear. The V gene lost 5 bases and the J gene lost 6 bases, with 16 bases spanning the gap. From germline, CDR1 is LGHNA and CDR2 YNFKEQ. The CDR3 has 15 amino acids. The DNA for the CDR3 is TGTGCCAGCAGCACGCACATAGAGCAGGATGAAAAACTGTTTTTT. Translated: CASSTHIEQDEKLFF.

The J gene is TRBJ2-5, the V gene TRBV9, with 11 nucleotides matching TRBD2. The CDR3 consists of 16 residues. The junction had 2 bases not matched to a gene; V was cut back by 0 bases and J by 1 base. In germline, CDR1 is SGDLS, CDR2 YYNGEE. CDR3 loop: CASSVGGLAAQETQYF. Written as DNA, the CDR3 is TGTGCCAGCAGCGTAGGGGGACTAGCGGCCCAAGAGACCCAGTACTTC. Full variable domain (outside the CDR3, taken from reference TRBV9 and TRBJ2-5): DSGVTQTPKHLITATGQRVTLRCSPRSGDLSVYWYQQSLDQGLQFLIQYYNGEERAKGNILERFSAQQFPDLHSELNLSSLELGDSALYFCASSVGGLAAQETQYFGPGTRLLVL.

This sequence joins TRBV28 and TRBJ1-1, with 7 bases fitting TRBD1. V shed 2 bases and J 0 bases; nucleotides not matched to a gene: 3. In germline, CDR1 is MDHEN, CDR2 SYDVKM. The CDR3 has 15 amino acids. In DNA form, the CDR3 reads TGTGCCAGCAGTTTAAGGGGGCGAATGAACACTGAAGCTTTCTTT. This encodes CASSLRGRMNTEAFF.

This rearrangement joins TRBV6-1 to TRBJ1-1; 7 positions agree with TRBD1. Germline-derived CDR1 and CDR2 are MNHNS and SASEGT. The CDR3 covers 16 residues. V shed 2 bases and J 4 bases; nucleotides not matched to a gene: 10. CDR3 protein: CASSERGGSRSTEAFF. DNA for the CDR3: TGTGCCAGCAGTGAACGAGGGGGCAGCAGAAGCACTGAAGCTTTCTTT.

V usage is TRBV30 and J usage is TRBJ1-3, with D unclear. From germline, CDR1 is GTSNPN and CDR2 SVGIG (reference sequence). The ends were cut back, 0 bases at V and 4 bases at J, with 16 bases in the middle. This CDR3 has 16 amino acids. The CDR3 DNA follows: TGTGCCTGGAGTGTCAATCGCGCCAAGTCCGGAAACACCATATATTTT. Translation: CAWSVNRAKSGNTIYF.

The chain carries TRBV4-2 and TRBJ2-7; 8 bases line up with TRBD2. Germline values: CDR1 LGHNA, CDR2 YNFKEQ. V lost 1 base to trimming and J lost 4 bases; unmatched junction nucleotides: 12. This CDR3 has 17 amino acids. In DNA, the CDR3 is TGTGCCAGCAGCCAAGGGCCTGGGCGGGAGGCCAGTTACGAGCAGTACTTC. Protein product: CASSQGPGREASYEQYF.

About this clone itself: This sample includes further DNA sequences coding for the same CDR3. The V and J genes are TRBV5-4 and TRBJ2-1; 7 bases line up with TRBD2. The J segment lost 7 bases and the V segment lost 5 bases, leaving 15 bases of the junction unmatched. There are 16 residues in the CDR3. Germline assignment: CDR1 SGHNT and CDR2 YYREEE (reference sequence). CDR3 amino acids: CASSLELAGVGNEQFF. DNA of the CDR3: TGTGCCAGCAGTCTCGAACTGGCGGGAGTTGGAAATGAGCAGTTCTTC. Full variable domain (outside the CDR3, taken from reference TRBV5-4 and TRBJ2-1): ETGVTQSPTHLIKTRGQQVTLRCSSQSGHNTVSWYQQALGQGPQFIFQYYREEENGRGNFPPRFSGLQFPNYSSELNVNALELDDSALYLCASSLELAGVGNEQFFGPGTRLTVL.

This sequence joins TRBV10-1 and TRBJ2-5; TRBD2 might be the D (5 bases). There are 15 residues in the CDR3. Germline V gives CDR1 WNHNN, CDR2 SYGVQD (reference sequence). Trimming cost V 3 bases and J 1 base, with 12 bases left between them. For the CDR3, the DNA is TGCGCCAGCAGTGACAGTTCGGGGATCCAAGAGACCCAGTACTTC. Its translation is CASSDSSGIQETQYF.

V and J are TRBV6-5 and TRBJ1-4, with 9 bases fitting TRBD1. CDR1 is MNHEY and CDR2 is SVGAGI in the germline V gene. This CDR3 has 15 residues. Trimming took 0 bases from V and 11 from J; bases not matched to a gene: 7. In DNA form, the CDR3 reads TGTGCCAGCAGTTACTCGACAAGGACAGGGGTCAAACTGTTTTTT. It encodes CASSYSTRTGVKLFF.

This clone has only a few counts. V usage is TRBV7-2 and J usage is TRBJ2-5; no clear D gene. The CDR3 contains 15 residues. Germline CDR1 is SGHTA and CDR2 is FQGNSA. V gave up 0 bases and J gave up 3 bases, with 11 bases separating them. The CDR3 DNA reads TGTGCCAGCAGCTTAGCGCTCGCCAGGAAAGAGACCCAGTACTTC. The encoded protein is CASSLALARKETQYF.

The chain combines TRBV18 with TRBJ2-1; weak D call: TRBD2 (6 bases). The CDR3 contains 14 residues. The V end was cut by 4 bases, the J end by 3 bases, with 10 bases between. In germline, CDR1 is KGHSH, CDR2 LQKENI. CDR3 protein: CASSRRENYNEQFF. The CDR3 DNA reads TGTGCCAGCTCACGTCGGGAGAACTACAATGAGCAGTTCTTC.

This chain links TRBV28 with TRBJ1-4, with TRBD1 identical over 7 bases. CDR3 size: 15 residues. V gave up 2 bases and J gave up 3 bases; unmatched junction bases: 3. Germline CDR1 reads MDHEN; CDR2 reads SYDVKM. The CDR3 loop is CASSLGGQPNEKLFF. As DNA, the CDR3 is TGTGCCAGCAGTTTAGGGGGACAGCCTAATGAAAAACTGTTTTTT.

This chain links TRBV2 with TRBJ2-7, with 10 bases that match TRBD2. The CDR3 consists of 18 residues. V was clipped by 2 bases and J by 3 bases; unmatched bases: 13. Germline-derived CDR1 and CDR2 are SNHLY and FYNNEI. The CDR3 loop is CASSERGTSASYGYEQYF. The CDR3, as DNA: TGTGCCAGCAGTGAAAGGGGGACTAGCGCATCCTACGGCTACGAGCAGTACTTC.